The 17 T cell receptor beta chains presented below share a single source sample, sequenced in a study of metastatic and nonmetastatic thyroid tumors. Treatment of any kind had been given to no patient before thyroid surgery. TCRdb re-called the PCR reads with MiXCR. The sample includes 15,000 to 20,000 clones, approximately 30% of them seen just once. Sequencing used tumor tissue. The receptors here all came from a female donor with papillary thyroid cancer or a benign thyroid nodule (not recorded which). Some clones in this sample may be carry-over from other donors' samples.

This clone showed up just a few times. The chain couples TRBV12-3 or TRBV12-4 to TRBJ2-1; 8 bases are shared with TRBD1. There are 14 residues in the CDR3. The V segment lost 4 bases and the J segment 5 bases; nucleotides outside the gene matches: 4. CDR3 coding DNA: TGTGCCAGCAGTTCGAAGACAGGGGACAATGAGCAGTTCTTC. Translation: CASSSKTGDNEQFF.

The rearrangement joins TRBV18 to TRBJ1-1; D might be TRBD1 (5 bases). V was clipped by 2 bases and J by 6 bases, with 16 bases between them. The length of the CDR3 is 15 residues. Germline V gene lookup returns CDR1 KGHSH and CDR2 LQKENI. The CDR3 DNA follows: TGTGCCAGCTCACCATGGACATCAAACCCACCTGAAGCTTTCTTT. The encoded protein is CASSPWTSNPPEAFF.

This clone was counted between two and nine times. The chain couples TRBV28 to TRBJ1-2; D may be TRBD1 (6 bases). CDR1 MDHEN and CDR2 SYDVKM come from the germline V gene. V was pared by 7 bases and J by 2 bases, with 8 bases between. CDR3 length: 12 amino acids. CDR3 sequence (DNA): TGTGCCAGCATAACAGGGAACTATGGCTACACCTTC. It specifies CASITGNYGYTF.

This clone was seen at least ten times. This chain connects TRBV12-3 or TRBV12-4 to TRBJ2-1, with 8 nucleotides matching TRBD2. The CDR3 extends over 14 amino acids. V dropped 6 bases and J dropped 13; count of bases not matched to a gene: 14. The CDR3 spells CASRDDTSGLEQFF. CDR3 nucleotide sequence: TGTGCCAGCAGGGACGATACTAGCGGATTAGAACAGTTCTTC.

This clone was seen only a few times. The V gene is TRBV12-3 or TRBV12-4, the J gene TRBJ2-3; no clear D. Trimming left V 3 bases short and J 4 bases short, with 11 bases between. The CDR3 covers 14 residues. In nucleotides, the CDR3 is TGTGCCAGCAGTTTGTTCCCTCCGCCAGATACGCAGTATTTT. The encoded protein is CASSLFPPPDTQYF.

The genes are TRBV20-1 and TRBJ1-1; TRBD1 might be the D (6 bases). This CDR3 region has 16 residues. The germline V and J ends were trimmed by 0 bases and 2 bases, with 16 bases remaining between them. CDR1 DFQATT and CDR2 SNEGSKA come from the germline V gene (reference sequence). The CDR3 protein is CSAREGGRGGNTEAFF. DNA of the CDR3: TGCAGTGCTAGAGAGGGGGGAAGAGGGGGAAACACTGAAGCTTTCTTT.

This clone has just a few counts. A much larger clone is a single base away; this may be a read error. The J gene is TRBJ2-1, the V gene TRBV18; D unresolved. The CDR3 extends over 17 amino acids. The V gene lost 3 bases and the J gene lost 5 bases, with 20 bases spanning the gap. CDR1 KGHSH and CDR2 LQKENI come from the germline V gene. CDR3 region: CASSPTRQRSTNNEQFF. In DNA form, the CDR3 reads TGTGCCAGCTCACCGACCCGGCAAAGGAGCACAAACAATGAGCAGTTCTTC.

CDR3 DNA: TGTGCCAGCAGCGACGAGGGGGGACACAATGAGCAGTTCTTC. This gives the protein CASSDEGGHNEQFF. The gene calls are TRBV9 and TRBJ2-1; D possibly uses TRBD1 or TRBD2 (6 bases each). Trimming pared 3 bases from V and 5 bases from J, leaving 12 bases between. Germline V gene data show CDR1 as SGDLS and CDR2 as YYNGEE. This CDR3 region has 14 residues.

This clone is deemed medium-sized. This CDR3 is CATSDSHPGEGRGYTF. The CDR3, as DNA: TGTGCCACCAGTGATTCCCACCCCGGGGAGGGCCGCGGCTACACCTTC. The V gene is TRBV24-1, the J gene TRBJ1-2; D remains unclear. V shed 2 bases and J shed 8 bases, with 20 bases lying between them. Germline CDR1 and CDR2: KGHDR and SFDVKD. The CDR3 runs 16 residues.

The chain has TRBV5-1 and TRBJ1-1; no definite D call. V was pared by 0 bases and J by 1 base, with 7 bases between. CDR1 is SGHRS and CDR2 is YFSETQ in the germline V gene. The length of the CDR3 is 14 residues. Here the CDR3 reads CASSLGGGNTEAFF. The CDR3 nucleotides are TGCGCCAGCAGCTTGGGAGGAGGGAACACTGAAGCTTTCTTT.

This clone is deemed medium-sized. The chain uses TRBV2 and TRBJ2-7; a weak D match, TRBD2 (6 bases). Trimming stripped 6 bases from V and 4 bases from J, with 10 bases between. The CDR3 covers 12 residues. Per the germline V gene, CDR1 is SNHLY and CDR2 is FYNNEI. The DNA for the CDR3 is TGTGCCAGCAGGGTGCTAGCGTACGAGCAGTACTTC. This sequence encodes CASRVLAYEQYF.

The gene calls are TRBV2 and TRBJ2-7; D is possibly TRBD1 (6 bases). Trimming took 9 bases from V and 10 from J, leaving 22 bases between them. The germline V gene encodes CDR1 SNHLY and CDR2 FYNNEI. This CDR3 has 13 amino acids. This CDR3 is CASRIQGSGDQYF. CDR3 in DNA: TGTGCCAGTAGGATACAGGGAAGCGGAGATCAGTACTTC.

This clone was detected a few times. The junction departs from germline at one end; a sequencing error may be responsible. This chain joins TRBV20-1 and TRBJ1-1, with a possible D match to TRBD1 (5 bases). The CDR3 covers 15 residues. Per germline, CDR1 DFQATT and CDR2 SNEGSKA (reference sequence). The CDR3 DNA follows: TGCAGTGTTAGAGGAATAAGGGGAGGATCCACTGAAGCTTCCTTT. Translation: CSVRGIRGGSTEASF.

This rearrangement joins TRBV20-1 to TRBJ2-5; D ambiguous. With 0 bases removed from V and 1 base from J, the gap between germline ends came to 12 bases. Germline-derived CDR1 and CDR2 are DFQATT and SNEGSKA (reference sequence). This CDR3 contains 15 residues. In DNA form, the CDR3 reads TGCAGTGCTAGAGATACGGTGGGAAGCCAAGAGACCCAGTACTTC. This gives the protein CSARDTVGSQETQYF.

The rearrangement uses TRBV11-2 and TRBJ1-3, with D possibly being TRBD1 (6 bases). The CDR3 has 15 residues. Germline V gene sequence: CDR1 SGHAT, CDR2 FQNNGV. V was clipped by 1 base and J by 1 base, with 8 bases between them. CDR3 nucleotides: TGTGCCAGCAGCTTAGCTACAGGGTCTGGAAACACCATATATTTT. Its protein product is CASSLATGSGNTIYF.

At least ten counts were recorded for this clone. The V call is TRBV20-1, the J call TRBJ1-1; 7 bases are shared with TRBD1. V shed 6 bases and J 5 bases; nucleotides not matched to a gene: 15. CDR1 and CDR2 (germline): DFQATT, SNEGSKA (reference sequence). This CDR3 comprises 15 residues. In nucleotides, the CDR3 is TGCAGTGCCTACAGAATAGGGGGCATGAGAACTGAAGCTTTCTTT. Encoded protein: CSAYRIGGMRTEAFF.

Concerning this clone itself: At one end, the junction sequence differs from germline, possibly due to a read error. This rearrangement joins TRBV2 to TRBJ2-7; TRBD1 agrees at 8 bases. This CDR3 contains 16 residues. The germline CDR1 and CDR2 sequences are SNHLY and FYNNEI. CDR3 region: CASSPEGQVINYEKYF. The DNA of the CDR3 is TGTGCCAGCAGTCCGGAGGGACAGGTCATCAACTACGAGAAGTACTTC.